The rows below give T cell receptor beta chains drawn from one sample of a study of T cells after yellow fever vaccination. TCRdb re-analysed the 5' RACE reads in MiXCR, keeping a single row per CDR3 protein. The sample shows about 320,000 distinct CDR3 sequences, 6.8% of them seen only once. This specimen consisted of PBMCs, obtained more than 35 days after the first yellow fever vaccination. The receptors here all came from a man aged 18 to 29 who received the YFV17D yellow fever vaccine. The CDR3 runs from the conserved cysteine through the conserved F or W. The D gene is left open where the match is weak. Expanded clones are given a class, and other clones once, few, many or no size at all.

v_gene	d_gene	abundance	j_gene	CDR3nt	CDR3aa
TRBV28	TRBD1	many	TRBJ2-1	TGTGCCAGCAGTCGTTATTCGGACAGGGGCAATGAGCAGTTCTTC	CASSRYSDRGNEQFF
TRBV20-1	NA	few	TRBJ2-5	TGCAGTGCTAGTTTGGACTCGCATCGAGAGACCCAGTACTTC	CSASLDSHRETQYF
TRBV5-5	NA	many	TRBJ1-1	TGTGCCAGCGCGTGGGGACCGAACACTGAAGCTTTCTTT	CASAWGPNTEAFF
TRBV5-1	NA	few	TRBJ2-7	TGCGCCAGCAGCTTGGAGTCTATAGGCCTCGAGCAGTACTTC	CASSLESIGLEQYF
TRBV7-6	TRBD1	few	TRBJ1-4	TGTGCCAGCAGCCCTGACCGGGACAGGGCTAATGAAAAACTGTTTTTT	CASSPDRDRANEKLFF
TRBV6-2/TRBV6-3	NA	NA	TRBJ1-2	TGTGCCAGCAGTCACGGCCAGGGCGGTGGCTACACCTTC	CASSHGQGGGYTF
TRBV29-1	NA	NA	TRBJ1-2	TGCAGCGTTGATGCCAGGGGCCACTATGGCTACACCTTC	CSVDARGHYGYTF
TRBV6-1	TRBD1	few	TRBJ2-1	TGTGCCAGCACAACAGGGGGGTTGACATATGAGCAGTTCTTC	CASTTGGLTYEQFF
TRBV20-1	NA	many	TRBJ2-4	TGCAGTGCCAGGGGGTGGGAGGGGGCTAGTGGCAAAAACATTCAGTACTTC	CSARGWEGASGKNIQYF
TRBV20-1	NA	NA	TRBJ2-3	TGCAGTGCTAGAGATCCGAGCGGGCCTAAGGATACGCAGTATTTT	CSARDPSGPKDTQYF
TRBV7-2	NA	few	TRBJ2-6	TGTGCCAGCAGCTTAGCTTCTAGGGCCAACGTCCTGACTTTC	CASSLASRANVLTF
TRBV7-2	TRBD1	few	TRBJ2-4	TGTGCCAGCAGACCACCAGGGGGCTCAGACATTCAGTACTTC	CASRPPGGSDIQYF
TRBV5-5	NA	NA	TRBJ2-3	TGTGCCAGCAGCTTACTCTTCGGCCAGCCCCAGTATTTT	CASSLLFGQPQYF
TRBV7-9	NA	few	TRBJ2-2	TGTGCCACCACTCCCACGGGGGAGCTGTTTTTT	CATTPTGELFF